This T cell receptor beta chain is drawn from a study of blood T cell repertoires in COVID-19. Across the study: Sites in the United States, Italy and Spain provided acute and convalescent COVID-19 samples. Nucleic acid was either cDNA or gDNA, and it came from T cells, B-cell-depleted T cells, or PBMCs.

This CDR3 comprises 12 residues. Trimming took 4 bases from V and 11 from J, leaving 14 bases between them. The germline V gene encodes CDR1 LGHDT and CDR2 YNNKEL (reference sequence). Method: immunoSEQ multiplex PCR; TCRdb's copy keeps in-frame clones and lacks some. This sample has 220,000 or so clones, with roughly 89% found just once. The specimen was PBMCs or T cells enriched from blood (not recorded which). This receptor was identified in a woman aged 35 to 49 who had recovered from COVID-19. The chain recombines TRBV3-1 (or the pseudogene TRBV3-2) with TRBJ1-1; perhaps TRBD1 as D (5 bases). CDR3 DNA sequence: TGTGCCAGCAGCCTGGGGCCCATGGGGGCTTTCTTT. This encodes CASSLGPMGAFF.